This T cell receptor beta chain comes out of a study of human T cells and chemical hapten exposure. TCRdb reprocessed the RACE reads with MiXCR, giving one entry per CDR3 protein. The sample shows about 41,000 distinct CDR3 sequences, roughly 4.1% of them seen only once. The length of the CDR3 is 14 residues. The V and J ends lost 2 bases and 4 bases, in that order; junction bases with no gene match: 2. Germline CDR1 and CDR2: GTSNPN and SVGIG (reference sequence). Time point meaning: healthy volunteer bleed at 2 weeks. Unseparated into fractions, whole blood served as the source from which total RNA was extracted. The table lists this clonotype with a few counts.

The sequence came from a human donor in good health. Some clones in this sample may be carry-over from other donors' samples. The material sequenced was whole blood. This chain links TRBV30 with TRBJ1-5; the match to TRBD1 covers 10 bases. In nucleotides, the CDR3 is TGTGCCTGGAGTCGGACAGGGGGGAATCAGCCCCAGCATTTT. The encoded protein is CAWSRTGGNQPQHF.